This T cell receptor beta chain is drawn from a study of T cells in Graves' hyperthyroidism and ophthalmopathy. As for the study in general: Peripheral blood was obtained at initial diagnosis, preceding any treatment. Study-wide points: Blood also showed most of the thyroid clonotypes that were expanded above 0.001.

This CDR3 is built from 15 residues. Germline V CDR1 and CDR2: DFQATT, SNEGSKA (reference sequence). J was trimmed by 6 bases and V by 4 bases; bases with no gene match: 9. This clonotype was counted many times. As yet, its antigen is unknown. TCR beta CDR3 sequences were amplified from RNA transcripts. Carried out on the TCR CDR3, a first-round RT-PCR used the HTBI primer set. TCRdb redid the calling of the multiplex PCR reads with MiXCR, one entry per CDR3 protein. The sample lists around 580,000 distinct CDR3 sequences, approximately 16% occurring once. The TCR originated in a young woman with Graves' hyperthyroidism. The V gene is TRBV20-1, the J gene TRBJ2-3; 11 bases fit TRBD2. Source material: blood. The chain's CDR3 is CSATGTSGVLDTQYF. For the CDR3, the DNA is TGCAGTGCTACCGGGACTAGCGGAGTTTTGGATACGCAGTATTTT.